Detailed here is one TCR beta chain. The table came from immunoSEQ multiplex PCR; TCRdb's copy has only in-frame clones and leaves some out. The sample has about 180,000 clones, approximately 85% seen once. This entry belongs to a study of blood T cell repertoires in COVID-19. Germline values: CDR1 SGDLS, CDR2 YYNGEE. CDR3 size: 17 residues. Trimming stripped 2 bases from V and 6 bases from J, with 24 bases between. Sequences were obtained from PBMCs or T cells enriched from blood (not recorded which). This sequence originates from a man aged 35-49 years who had recovered from COVID-19. The rearrangement links TRBV9 to TRBJ2-7; a possible D gene is TRBD1 (5 bases). CDR3 protein: CASSVNLRATDPSEQYF. Written as DNA, the CDR3 is TGTGCCAGCAGCGTTAATCTCAGGGCGACAGACCCCAGCGAGCAGTACTTC.